These 5 T cell receptor beta chains were sequenced from one sample in a study of response to subunit inactivated influenza vaccine. MiXCR, run by TCRdb on the RT-PCR reads, gives a single entry per CDR3 protein. The top ten hold over 10% of the sample, which has about 530,000 distinct CDR3 sequences, 10% to 15% seen once. This specimen was PBMCs from blood, taken roughly 47 days after vaccination. All receptors derive from a middle-aged man who received an inactivated influenza vaccine.

The chain recombines TRBV7-6 with TRBJ2-3; no clear D gene. The germline gives CDR1 SGHVS, CDR2 FNYEAQ. The V gene lost 7 bases and the J gene lost 5 bases, with 10 bases spanning the gap. The CDR3 extends over 12 amino acids. CDR3 amino acids: CASTGPGDTQYF. As DNA, the CDR3 is TGTGCCAGCACGGGTCCTGGAGATACGCAGTATTTT.

This clonotype came up a few times. The chain carries TRBV7-2 and TRBJ2-3, with 7 bases aligning to TRBD2. Germline CDR1 SGHTA, CDR2 FQGNSA. J was trimmed by 8 bases and V by 6 bases; bases with no gene match: 5. CDR3 length equals 12 residues. The CDR3 protein is CASRERGGTQYF. DNA for the CDR3: TGTGCCAGCAGAGAGCGGGGCGGTACGCAGTATTTT.

CDR3 sequence reads: CASALGQGAKNIQYF. CDR3 DNA: TGTGCCAGCGCGCTGGGACAGGGGGCCAAAAACATTCAGTACTTC. The gene calls are TRBV7-3 and TRBJ2-4, with TRBD1 matching 10 bases. CDR1 and CDR2 from the germline V gene are SGHTA and FQGTGA. The length of the CDR3 is 15 residues. The V and J ends lost 8 bases and 1 base, in that order; junction bases with no gene match: 5.

This clonotype occurred a few times. This sequence joins TRBV10-3 and TRBJ2-3, with a tentative D call TRBD2 (6 bases). This CDR3 has 20 amino acids. The germline gives CDR1 ENHRY, CDR2 SYGVKD. V lost 0 bases and J lost 0, with 22 bases in between. The CDR3 DNA sequence: TGTGCCATCAGTGAGTCCCTTAGCGGTTGGCTGAGAACTAGCACAGATACGCAGTATTTT. It is translated as CAISESLSGWLRTSTDTQYF.

In its sample, this clonotype was seen many times. V and J are TRBV12-3 or TRBV12-4 and TRBJ1-1; possible D gene TRBD1, 5 bases. This CDR3 spans 12 amino acids. Trimming took off 3 bases at V and 11 bases at J, with 13 bases between the two ends. The CDR3: CASSFPGTQAFF. CDR3 nucleotides: TGTGCCAGCAGTTTCCCAGGGACTCAGGCTTTCTTT.